This TCR beta chain stems from a study of blood T cell repertoires in COVID-19. As for the study in general: The United States, Italy and Spain were the sources of the acute and convalescent COVID-19 samples. The cDNA or gDNA used as material had been derived from T cells, B-cell-depleted T cells, or PBMCs.

There are a few counts of this clone. TCRdb's table, derived via immunoSEQ multiplex PCR, lists solely in-frame clones and lacks some. Of 250,000 to 300,000 clones detected, about 73% appear once; the ten largest clones hold 3% to 3.5%. The CDR3 runs 18 residues. The germline V gene has CDR1 MNHEY and CDR2 SVGEGT. The V end was cut by 2 bases, the J end by 0 bases, with 19 bases between. The chain uses TRBV6-2 or TRBV6-3 and TRBJ1-1; D unclear. The sample was peripheral blood. The TCR originated in a woman of 80 years or more with acute or convalescent COVID-19. The CDR3 here is CASSYAQTYHLMNTEAFF. CDR3 bases: TGTGCCAGCAGTTACGCGCAAACCTACCACCTTATGAACACTGAAGCTTTCTTT.